A few counts support the clone carrying this T cell receptor beta chain. Its antigen is not known. The CDR3 length is 14 residues. The V and J ends lost 0 bases and 2 bases respectively, with 8 bases between them. From germline, CDR1 is SGHRS and CDR2 YFSETQ. This sample stems from a study of beta chain features in type 1 diabetes. Blood was collected once per donor into heparin, averaging roughly 110 mL. Every isolated RNA sample was fully reverse transcribed, so sequencing captured expressed TCRB transcripts. Measured with immunoSEQ multiplex PCR; TCRdb has only the in-frame clones, and not every one. The data show under 400,000 clones, less than 15% seen once. Whole-study results and caveats: Among type 1 diabetes patients, VDJ junctions had fewer insertions and more deletions. Among patients, naive, central memory and Treg TCRB repertoires appeared more similar than among healthy donors. Short templates might get an advantage during PCR, and this would be equal in patients and controls.

This TCR was recovered from a man aged 30 to 39 in good health. This chain joins TRBV5-1 and TRBJ2-5, with a possible D match to TRBD2 (6 bases). Sequencing was done on a sample of central memory CD4+ T cells from blood. The CDR3 DNA sequence: TGCGCCAGCAGCTTGGGGACTAAACAAGAGACCCAGTACTTC. It encodes CASSLGTKQETQYF.